The 29 T cell receptor beta chains given below trace back to one sample, sequenced in a study of vaccination effects on CD4 cells after COVID-19. Profiled with immunoSEQ multiplex PCR; TCRdb holds only in-frame clones, not every one. The sample has around 55,000 clones; roughly 76% are singletons. Expansion with viral peptide pools was applied to antigen-specific CD4+ T cells by the ViraFEST assay prior to sequencing. It was after approximately 10 days of culture that CD4+ T cells were isolated. None of these healthy vaccinees had been infected with SARS-CoV-2 before vaccination. Their recognized antigens are unknown. This sample comprised CD4+ T cells from PBMCs cultured with SARS-CoV-2 spike peptides, obtained before COVID-19 vaccination. The source is a human donor who received a COVID-19 vaccine.

The chain employs TRBV7-9 and TRBJ2-6; the D gene could be TRBD1 or TRBD2 (6 bases each). V shed 5 bases and J shed 0 bases, with 14 bases lying between them. Germline loops: CDR1 SEHNR, CDR2 FQNEAQ (reference sequence). CDR3 length: 17 residues. CDR3 nucleotide sequence: TGTGCCAGCAGCCGTGGGGGGCCCCTCTCTGGGGCCAACGTCCTGACTTTC. It encodes CASSRGGPLSGANVLTF.

The chain joins TRBV5-1 to TRBJ1-6, with a weak D call TRBD1 (6 bases). CDR1 and CDR2 from the germline V gene are SGHRS and YFSETQ. Between the trimmed V and J ends, which lost 2 bases and 7 bases, there was a span of 13 bases. The CDR3 covers 15 residues. The CDR3 DNA reads as TGCGCCAGCAGCTTCAACGGGGGCTTAAATTCACCCCTCCACTTT. Translating it yields CASSFNGGLNSPLHF.

The genes are TRBV19 and TRBJ2-2, with 9 bases that match TRBD1. Looked up from germline, CDR1 is LNHDA and CDR2 is SQIVND (reference sequence). The CDR3 is made up of 19 amino acids. V lost 7 bases to trimming and J lost 0 bases; unmatched junction nucleotides: 15. The CDR3: CASMAFPGTGMANTGELFF. CDR3 coding DNA: TGTGCCAGTATGGCCTTTCCCGGGACAGGGATGGCGAACACCGGGGAGCTGTTTTTT.

The chain recombines TRBV4-2 with TRBJ2-1; D unclear. This CDR3 contains 17 residues. V lost 0 bases to trimming and J lost 4 bases, with 16 bases between them. The germline V gene has CDR1 LGHNA and CDR2 YNFKEQ. The CDR3 DNA follows: TGTGCCAGCAGCCAAGATCTGGTGGGTGGCAGGTACAATGAGCAGTTCTTC. Amino acid sequence: CASSQDLVGGRYNEQFF.

V usage is TRBV28 and J usage is TRBJ2-1; 8 bases line up with TRBD2. This CDR3 comprises 13 residues. Germline CDR1 MDHEN, CDR2 SYDVKM. Unmatched junction bases numbered 4, after V lost 6 bases and J lost 6 bases. The CDR3, as DNA: TGTGCCAGCAGACCCGGGGGGGCCAATGAGCAGTTCTTC. Translating gives CASRPGGANEQFF. The complete variable domain, with remaining parts taken from reference TRBV28 and TRBJ2-1, reads DVKVTQSSRYLVKRTGEKVFLECVQDMDHENMFWYRQDPGLGLRLIYFSYDVKMKEKGDIPEGYSVSREKKERFSLILESASTNQTSMYLCASRPGGANEQFFGPGTRLTVL.

V is TRBV14 and J is TRBJ1-1; 9 bases agree with TRBD1. The CDR3 runs to 17 residues. Germline loops: CDR1 SGHDN, CDR2 FVKESK. V shed 1 base and J 6 bases; nucleotides not matched to a gene: 12. The CDR3: CASSQVRWDRVWAEAFF. DNA for the CDR3: TGTGCCAGCAGCCAAGTACGCTGGGACAGGGTTTGGGCTGAAGCTTTCTTT.

This clone has only a few counts. The chain employs TRBV11-3 and TRBJ2-5, with TRBD2 identical over 16 bases. J lost 2 bases, V lost 5 bases, and 8 bases had no gene match. There are 18 residues in the CDR3. CDR1 SGHNT and CDR2 YENEEA come from the germline V gene. In nucleotides, the CDR3 is TGTGCCAGCAGCCAAGGGACTAGCGGGAGGGTCGGGCAAGAGACCCAGTACTTC. Amino acids: CASSQGTSGRVGQETQYF.

This chain connects TRBV11-2 to TRBJ1-1; a weak D match, TRBD1 (5 bases). The V end lost 2 bases, the J end lost 8 bases, and 12 bases lay between the germline ends. Per the germline V gene, CDR1 is SGHAT and CDR2 is FQNNGV. This CDR3 contains 13 residues. CDR3 DNA: TGTGCCAGCAGCTTAAGAAGAGGGACCGAAGCTTTCTTT. Translating gives CASSLRRGTEAFF.

V gene TRBV27 combines with J gene TRBJ1-6; D unclear. This CDR3 is built from 15 residues. CDR1 MNHEY and CDR2 SMNVEV come from the germline V gene (reference sequence). V dropped 2 bases and J dropped 1 base, with 6 bases sitting between them. The CDR3 loop is CASSLKVSYNSPLHF. CDR3 in DNA: TGTGCCAGCAGTTTAAAGGTATCCTATAATTCACCCCTCCACTTT.

There are a few counts of this clone. The genes are TRBV7-9 and TRBJ1-1; D remains ambiguous. V was clipped by 4 bases and J by 3 bases, with 9 bases between them. Germline V CDR1 and CDR2: SEHNR, FQNEAQ (reference sequence). The CDR3 has 13 residues. The CDR3: CASSSVGYTEAFF. For the CDR3, the DNA is TGTGCCAGCAGCTCGGTGGGGTACACTGAAGCTTTCTTT.

This clone has only a few counts. CDR3 bases: TGTGCCACAAGGACAGGGGACCATAATTCACCCCTCCACTTT. Translation gives CATRTGDHNSPLHF. This chain joins TRBV5-4 and TRBJ1-6; 9 bases align to TRBD1. The CDR3 is 14 amino acids. V dropped 9 bases and J dropped 5; count of bases not matched to a gene: 6. CDR1 and CDR2 from the germline V gene are SGHNT and YYREEE (reference sequence).

The V and J genes are TRBV20-1 and TRBJ1-5; D uncertain. CDR1 DFQATT and CDR2 SNEGSKA come from the germline V gene (reference sequence). Trimming pared 3 bases from V and 3 bases from J, leaving 6 bases between. CDR3 length equals 12 residues. The CDR3 DNA follows: TGCAGTGCTAGTTCCCCCAATCAGCCCCAGCATTTT. Amino acids: CSASSPNQPQHF.

The J gene is TRBJ2-3, the V gene TRBV29-1, with 9 bases matching TRBD1. The CDR3 spans 14 residues. V lost 5 bases and J lost 2; bases outside the gene matches: 5. Looked up from germline, CDR1 is SQVTM and CDR2 is ANQGSEA. The CDR3 sequence: CSVSTGGLTDTQYF. CDR3 nucleotides: TGCAGCGTTTCGACAGGGGGTCTCACAGATACGCAGTATTTT.

This clone was seen repeatedly, ten times or more. The chain joins TRBV2 to TRBJ2-3, with a tentative D call TRBD2 (5 bases). The CDR3 spans 12 residues. V lost 6 bases, J lost 6 bases, and 10 bases lay in between. Germline loops: CDR1 SNHLY, CDR2 FYNNEI. This CDR3 is CASSPLEDTQYF. CDR3 nucleotide sequence: TGTGCCAGCAGCCCACTAGAGGATACGCAGTATTTT.

This clone was observed a few times. The chain uses TRBV19 and TRBJ2-1; 10 bases agree with TRBD2. Looked up from germline, CDR1 is LNHDA and CDR2 is SQIVND (reference sequence). The CDR3 sequence is 16 residues long. V gave up 0 bases and J gave up 7 bases; unmatched junction bases: 6. The CDR3 region has the DNA TGTGCCAGTAGTATAGACCGAGCGGGAGGGCCGAATGAGCAGTTCTTC. This sequence encodes CASSIDRAGGPNEQFF.

This clone showed up just once. The rearrangement joins TRBV7-9 to TRBJ1-2; 9 bases match TRBD1. After removal of 5 bases from V and 5 bases from J, the junction contained 3 bases not matched to a gene. The CDR3 extends over 13 amino acids. Germline-derived CDR1 and CDR2 are SEHNR and FQNEAQ (reference sequence). CDR3 in amino acids: CASSRTGVYGYTF. For the CDR3, the DNA is TGTGCCAGCAGCCGGACAGGGGTATATGGCTACACCTTC.

This clone came up once. The rearrangement links TRBV7-3 to TRBJ1-6; maybe TRBD1 (5 bases). The CDR3 spans 13 residues. Germline V gene data show CDR1 as SGHTA and CDR2 as FQGTGA. Between the trimmed V and J ends, which lost 5 bases and 8 bases, there was a span of 10 bases. CDR3 coding DNA: TGTGCCAGCAGCAGGACATCAGATTCACCCCTCCACTTT. This sequence encodes CASSRTSDSPLHF.

The chain links TRBV15 to TRBJ1-2; no firm D call. Trimming shortened V by 2 bases and J by 4 bases, and 8 bases separated the two germline ends. This CDR3 contains 13 residues. Germline V gene sequence: CDR1 LNHNV, CDR2 YYDKDF (reference sequence). The CDR3 is CATSRQDFYGYTF. Written as DNA, the CDR3 is TGTGCCACCAGCAGACAGGATTTCTATGGCTACACCTTC.

This sequence joins TRBV7-9 and TRBJ2-6; D remains unclear. The germline V gene encodes CDR1 SEHNR and CDR2 FQNEAQ (reference sequence). The CDR3 contains 15 residues. The V end was cut by 1 base, the J end by 1 base, with 5 bases between. The CDR3: CASSLDLSGANVLTF. The CDR3 region has the DNA TGTGCCAGCAGCTTAGACCTATCTGGGGCCAACGTCCTGACTTTC.

CDR3: CASSLATPYEQYF. The CDR3 DNA is TGTGCCAGCAGCTTGGCCACCCCCTACGAGCAGTACTTC. The rearrangement joins TRBV5-6 to TRBJ2-7, with D uncertain. This CDR3 is built from 13 residues. The ends were cut back, 0 bases at V and 2 bases at J, with 6 bases in the middle. Germline loops: CDR1 SGHDT, CDR2 YYEEEE. Full variable domain (missing parts from reference TRBV5-6 and TRBJ2-7): DAGVTQSPTHLIKTRGQQVTLRCSPKSGHDTVSWYQQALGQGPQFIFQYYEEEERQRGNFPDRFSGHQFPNYSSELNVNALLLGDSALYLCASSLATPYEQYFGPGTRLTVT.

The CDR3 sequence: CASSRAGGQQYF. In DNA, the CDR3 is TGTGCCAGCAGCCGTGCAGGGGGTCAGCAGTACTTC. This chain uses TRBV6-2 or TRBV6-3 with TRBJ2-7; TRBD1 agrees at 7 bases. The V and J ends lost 6 bases and 8 bases, in that order; junction bases with no gene match: 7. The CDR3 sequence is 12 residues long. Germline-derived CDR1 and CDR2 are MNHEY and SVGEGT.

The chain combines TRBV27 with TRBJ1-1; the D is unclear. Germline-derived CDR1 and CDR2 are MNHEY and SMNVEV (reference sequence). The CDR3 consists of 14 residues. V was trimmed by 6 bases and J by 1 base, leaving 12 bases between them. The CDR3 nucleotides read TGTGCCAGCAGATGGGATTACAGGAACACTGAAGCTTTCTTT. Its protein product is CASRWDYRNTEAFF.

The chain has TRBV5-4 and TRBJ1-1, with D hard to call. The length of the CDR3 is 16 residues. The ends were cut back, 0 bases at V and 0 bases at J, with 12 bases in the middle. The germline CDR1 and CDR2 sequences are SGHNT and YYREEE (reference sequence). The CDR3 DNA sequence: TGTGCCAGCAGCTTGGGGCAGAAAACCATGAACACTGAAGCTTTCTTT. It specifies CASSLGQKTMNTEAFF.

V usage is TRBV6-5 and J usage is TRBJ2-7; 14 bases line up with TRBD2. The J call is in doubt because the DNA end fits TRBJ2-5 better. Looked up from germline, CDR1 is MNHEY and CDR2 is SVGAGI. This CDR3 contains 15 residues. CDR3 region: CASSMTSGRAGTQYF. CDR3 DNA sequence: TGTGCCAGCAGCATGACTAGCGGGAGGGCCGGGACCCAGTACTTC.

The V and J genes are TRBV7-2 and TRBJ2-3; tentative D call: TRBD2 (6 bases). Trimming shortened V by 5 bases and J by 2 bases, and 20 bases separated the two germline ends. The CDR3 totals 17 residues. Germline lookup yields CDR1 SGHTA and CDR2 FQGNSA. The CDR3 sequence: CASSAPTGLPITDTQYF. CDR3 sequence (DNA): TGTGCCAGCAGCGCGCCTACGGGACTCCCGATCACAGATACGCAGTATTTT.

V and J are TRBV7-2 and TRBJ1-2; 8 bases align to TRBD1. After removal of 4 bases from V and 4 bases from J, the junction contained 5 bases not matched to a gene. This CDR3 has 14 residues. Per germline, CDR1 SGHTA and CDR2 FQGNSA. The CDR3 coding sequence is TGTGCCAGCAGCTCGCAGGGGGCCCCCTATGGCTACACCTTC. Its translation: CASSSQGAPYGYTF.

V and J are TRBV2 and TRBJ2-5; TRBD1 matches at 7 bases. This CDR3 has 15 residues. Germline lookup yields CDR1 SNHLY and CDR2 FYNNEI. V lost 3 bases and J lost 7; bases outside the gene matches: 11. The chain's CDR3 is CASSDPGTVPRTQYF. For the CDR3, the DNA is TGTGCCAGCAGTGACCCAGGGACAGTCCCAAGGACCCAGTACTTC.

The genes are TRBV28 and TRBJ2-2; 13 bases fit TRBD2. Germline-derived CDR1 and CDR2 are MDHEN and SYDVKM. V shed 4 bases, J shed 0 bases, and the junction held 5 bases outside the gene matches. This CDR3 comprises 18 residues. The CDR3 sequence is CASSSPGLAGSNTGELFF. The CDR3 DNA is TGTGCCAGCAGTTCCCCGGGACTAGCGGGGTCGAACACCGGGGAGCTGTTTTTT. Supplemented by reference TRBV28 and TRBJ2-2, the full variable domain reads DVKVTQSSRYLVKRTGEKVFLECVQDMDHENMFWYRQDPGLGLRLIYFSYDVKMKEKGDIPEGYSVSREKKERFSLILESASTNQTSMYLCASSSPGLAGSNTGELFFGEGSRLTVL.

This CDR3 is CASIQTGVLDTEAFF. CDR3 sequence (DNA): TGTGCCAGCATCCAGACAGGGGTGTTGGACACTGAAGCTTTCTTT. The rearrangement joins TRBV11-2 to TRBJ1-1; 8 nucleotides agree with TRBD1. The CDR3 has 15 amino acids. V lost 7 bases, J lost 3 bases, and 10 bases stayed unmatched. Germline V CDR1 and CDR2: SGHAT, FQNNGV.